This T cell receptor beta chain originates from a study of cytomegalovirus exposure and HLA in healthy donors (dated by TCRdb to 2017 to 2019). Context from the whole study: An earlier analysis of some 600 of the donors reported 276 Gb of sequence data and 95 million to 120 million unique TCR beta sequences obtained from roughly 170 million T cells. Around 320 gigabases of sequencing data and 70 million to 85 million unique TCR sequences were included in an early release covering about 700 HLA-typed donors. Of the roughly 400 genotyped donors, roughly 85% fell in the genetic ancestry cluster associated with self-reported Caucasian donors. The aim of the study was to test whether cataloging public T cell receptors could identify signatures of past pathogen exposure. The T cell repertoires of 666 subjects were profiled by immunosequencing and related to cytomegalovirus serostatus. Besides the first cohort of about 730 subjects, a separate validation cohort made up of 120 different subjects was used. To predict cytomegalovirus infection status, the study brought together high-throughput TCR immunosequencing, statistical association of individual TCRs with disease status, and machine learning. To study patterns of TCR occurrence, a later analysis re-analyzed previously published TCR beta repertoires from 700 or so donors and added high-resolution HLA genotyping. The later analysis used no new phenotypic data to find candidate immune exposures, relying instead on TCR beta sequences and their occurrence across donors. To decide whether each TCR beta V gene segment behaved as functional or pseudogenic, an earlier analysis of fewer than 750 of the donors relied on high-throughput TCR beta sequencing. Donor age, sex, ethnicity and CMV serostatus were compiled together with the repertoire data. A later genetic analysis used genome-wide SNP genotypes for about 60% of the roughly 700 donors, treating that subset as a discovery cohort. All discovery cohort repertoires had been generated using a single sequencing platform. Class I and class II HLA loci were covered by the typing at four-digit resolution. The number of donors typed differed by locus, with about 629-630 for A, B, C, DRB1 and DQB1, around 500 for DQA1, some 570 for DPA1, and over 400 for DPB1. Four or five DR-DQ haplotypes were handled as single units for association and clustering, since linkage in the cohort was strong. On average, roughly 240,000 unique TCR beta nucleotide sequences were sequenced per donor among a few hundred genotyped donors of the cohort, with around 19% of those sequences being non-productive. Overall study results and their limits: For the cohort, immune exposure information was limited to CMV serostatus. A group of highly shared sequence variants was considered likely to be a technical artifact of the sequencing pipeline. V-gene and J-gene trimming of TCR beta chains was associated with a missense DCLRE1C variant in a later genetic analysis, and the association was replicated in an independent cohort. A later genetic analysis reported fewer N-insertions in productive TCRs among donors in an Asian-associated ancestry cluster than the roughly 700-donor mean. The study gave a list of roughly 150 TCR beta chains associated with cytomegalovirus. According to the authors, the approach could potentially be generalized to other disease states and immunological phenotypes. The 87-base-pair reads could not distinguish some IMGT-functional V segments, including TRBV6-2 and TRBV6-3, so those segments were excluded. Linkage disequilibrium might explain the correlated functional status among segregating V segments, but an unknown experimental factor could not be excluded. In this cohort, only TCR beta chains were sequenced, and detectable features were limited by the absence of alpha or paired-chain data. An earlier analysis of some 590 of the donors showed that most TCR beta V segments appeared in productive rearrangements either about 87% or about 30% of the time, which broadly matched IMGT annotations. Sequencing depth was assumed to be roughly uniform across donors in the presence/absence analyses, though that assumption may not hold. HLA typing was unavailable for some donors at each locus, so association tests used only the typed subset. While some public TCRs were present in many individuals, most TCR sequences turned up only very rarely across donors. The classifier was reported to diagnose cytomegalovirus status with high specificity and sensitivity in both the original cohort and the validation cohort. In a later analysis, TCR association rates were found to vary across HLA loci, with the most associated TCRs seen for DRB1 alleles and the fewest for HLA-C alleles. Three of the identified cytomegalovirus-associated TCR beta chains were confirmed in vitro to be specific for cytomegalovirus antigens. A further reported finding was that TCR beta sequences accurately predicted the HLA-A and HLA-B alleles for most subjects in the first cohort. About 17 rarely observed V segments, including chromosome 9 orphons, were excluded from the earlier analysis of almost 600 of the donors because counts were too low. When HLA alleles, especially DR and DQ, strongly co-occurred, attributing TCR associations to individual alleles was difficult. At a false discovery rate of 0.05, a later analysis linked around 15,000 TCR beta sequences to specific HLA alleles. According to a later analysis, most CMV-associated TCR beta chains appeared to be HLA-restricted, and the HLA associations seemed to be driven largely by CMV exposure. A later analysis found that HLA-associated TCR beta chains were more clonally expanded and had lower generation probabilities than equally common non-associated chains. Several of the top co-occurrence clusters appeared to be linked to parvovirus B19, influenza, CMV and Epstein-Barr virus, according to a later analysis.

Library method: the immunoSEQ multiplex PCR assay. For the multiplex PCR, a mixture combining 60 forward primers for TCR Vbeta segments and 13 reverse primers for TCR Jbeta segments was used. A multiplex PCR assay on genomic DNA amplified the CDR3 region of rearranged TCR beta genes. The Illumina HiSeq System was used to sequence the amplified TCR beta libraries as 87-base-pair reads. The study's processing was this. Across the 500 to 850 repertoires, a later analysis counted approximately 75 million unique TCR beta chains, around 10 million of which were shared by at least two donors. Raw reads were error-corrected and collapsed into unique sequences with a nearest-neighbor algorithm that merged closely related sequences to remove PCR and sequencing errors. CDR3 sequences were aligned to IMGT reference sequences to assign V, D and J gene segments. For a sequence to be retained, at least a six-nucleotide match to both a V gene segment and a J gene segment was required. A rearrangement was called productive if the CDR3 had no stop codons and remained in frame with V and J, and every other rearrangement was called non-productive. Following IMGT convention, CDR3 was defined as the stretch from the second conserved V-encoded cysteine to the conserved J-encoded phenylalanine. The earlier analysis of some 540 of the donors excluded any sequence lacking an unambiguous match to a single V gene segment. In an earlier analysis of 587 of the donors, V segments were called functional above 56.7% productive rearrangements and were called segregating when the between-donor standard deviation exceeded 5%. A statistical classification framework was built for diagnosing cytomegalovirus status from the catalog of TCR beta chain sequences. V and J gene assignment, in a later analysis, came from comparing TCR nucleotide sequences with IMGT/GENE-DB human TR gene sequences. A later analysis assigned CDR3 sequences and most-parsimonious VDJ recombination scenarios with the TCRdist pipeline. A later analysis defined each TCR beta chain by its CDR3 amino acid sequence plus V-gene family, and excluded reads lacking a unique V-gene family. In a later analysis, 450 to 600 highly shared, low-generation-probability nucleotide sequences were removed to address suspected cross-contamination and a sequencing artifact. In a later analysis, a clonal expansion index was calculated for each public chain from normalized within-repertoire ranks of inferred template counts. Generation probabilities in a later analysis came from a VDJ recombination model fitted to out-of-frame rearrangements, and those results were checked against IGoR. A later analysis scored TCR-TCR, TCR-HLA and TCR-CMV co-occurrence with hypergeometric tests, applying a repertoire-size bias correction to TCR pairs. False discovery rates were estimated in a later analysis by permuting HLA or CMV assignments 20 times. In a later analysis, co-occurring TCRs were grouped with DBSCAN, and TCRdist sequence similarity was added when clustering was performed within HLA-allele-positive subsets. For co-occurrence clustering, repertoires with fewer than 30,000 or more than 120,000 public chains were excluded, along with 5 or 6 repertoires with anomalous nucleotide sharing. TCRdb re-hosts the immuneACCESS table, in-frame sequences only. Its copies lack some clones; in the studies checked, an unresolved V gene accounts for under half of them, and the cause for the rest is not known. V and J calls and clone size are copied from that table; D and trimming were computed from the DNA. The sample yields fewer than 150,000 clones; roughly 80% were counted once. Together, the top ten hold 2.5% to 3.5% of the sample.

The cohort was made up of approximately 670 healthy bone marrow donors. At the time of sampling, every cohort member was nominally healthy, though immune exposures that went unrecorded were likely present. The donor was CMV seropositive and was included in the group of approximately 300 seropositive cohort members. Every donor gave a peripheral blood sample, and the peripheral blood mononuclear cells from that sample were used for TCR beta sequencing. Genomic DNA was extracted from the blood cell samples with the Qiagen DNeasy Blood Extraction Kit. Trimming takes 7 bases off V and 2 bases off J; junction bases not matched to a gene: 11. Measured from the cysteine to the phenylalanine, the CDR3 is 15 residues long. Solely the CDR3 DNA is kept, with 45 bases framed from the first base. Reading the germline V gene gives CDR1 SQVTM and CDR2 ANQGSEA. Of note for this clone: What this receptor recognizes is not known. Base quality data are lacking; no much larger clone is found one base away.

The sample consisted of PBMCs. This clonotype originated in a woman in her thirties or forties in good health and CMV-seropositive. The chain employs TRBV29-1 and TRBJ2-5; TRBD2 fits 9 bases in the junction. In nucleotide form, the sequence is TGCAGCGCATATAATAGCGGGAGAGCGCAAGAGACCCAGTACTTC. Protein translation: CSAYNSGRAQETQYF. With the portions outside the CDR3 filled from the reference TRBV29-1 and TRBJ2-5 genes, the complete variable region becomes SAVISQKPSRDICQRGTSLTIQCQVDSQVTMMFWYRQQPGQSLTLIATANQGSEATYESGFVIDKFPISRPNLTFSTLTVSNMSPEDSSIYLCSAYNSGRAQETQYFGPGTRLLVL.